This TCR beta chain appears in the sequencing data of a study of T cell clonotyping in hematopoietic cell transplantation. Clones were sequenced by immunoSEQ multiplex PCR, and TCRdb holds only the in-frame ones, with some missing. The sample holds some 40,000 clones, 85% seen once. Time point indicated: recipient sample about 28 days before transplant, after cytoreduction. CDR1 and CDR2 from the germline V gene are SNHLY and FYNNEI. The germline V and J ends were trimmed by 5 bases and 6 bases, with 11 bases remaining between them. The CDR3 length is 12 residues. This sequence originates from a man in his sixties with acute myeloid leukemia. Some clones in this sample may be carry-over from other donors' samples. The chain combines TRBV2 with TRBJ2-7; no definite D call. Sample: peripheral blood mononuclear cells, taken before stem cell transplant. As DNA, the CDR3 is TGTGCCAGCAGTTCTACAGCCGGCGAGCAGTACTTC. Translating gives CASSSTAGEQYF.